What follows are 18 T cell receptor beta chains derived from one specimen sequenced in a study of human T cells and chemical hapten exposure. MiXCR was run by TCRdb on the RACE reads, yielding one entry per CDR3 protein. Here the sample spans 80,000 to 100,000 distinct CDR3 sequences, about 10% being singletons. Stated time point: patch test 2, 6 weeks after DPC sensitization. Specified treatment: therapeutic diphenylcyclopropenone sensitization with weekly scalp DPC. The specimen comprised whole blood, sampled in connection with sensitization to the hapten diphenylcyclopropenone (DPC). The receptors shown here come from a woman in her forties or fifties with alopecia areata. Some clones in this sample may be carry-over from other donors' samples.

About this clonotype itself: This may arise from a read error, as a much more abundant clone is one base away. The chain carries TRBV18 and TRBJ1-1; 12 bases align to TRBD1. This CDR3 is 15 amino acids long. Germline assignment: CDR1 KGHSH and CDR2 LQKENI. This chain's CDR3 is CASSRGTGGITGAFF. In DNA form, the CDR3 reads TGTGCCAGCTCACGAGGGACAGGGGGCATCACTGGAGCTTTCTTT.

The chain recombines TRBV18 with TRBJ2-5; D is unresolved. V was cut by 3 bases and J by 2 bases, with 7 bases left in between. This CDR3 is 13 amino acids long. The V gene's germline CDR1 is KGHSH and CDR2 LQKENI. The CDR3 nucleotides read TGTGCCAGCTCACCTTCCCTACAAGAGACCCAGTACTTC. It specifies CASSPSLQETQYF.

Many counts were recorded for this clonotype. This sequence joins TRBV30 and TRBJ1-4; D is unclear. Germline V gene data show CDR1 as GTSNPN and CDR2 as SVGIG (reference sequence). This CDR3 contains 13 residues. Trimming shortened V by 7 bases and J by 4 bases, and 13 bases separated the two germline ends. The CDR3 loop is CALHGQDNEKLFF. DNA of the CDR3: TGTGCCTTGCACGGCCAGGATAATGAAAAACTGTTTTTT.

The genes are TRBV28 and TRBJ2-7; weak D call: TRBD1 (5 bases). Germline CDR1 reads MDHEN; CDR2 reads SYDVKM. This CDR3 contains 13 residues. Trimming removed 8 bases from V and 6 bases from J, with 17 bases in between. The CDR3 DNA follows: TGTGCCAGCTCGGTCTTGGGGCTCTGCGAGCAGTACTTC. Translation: CASSVLGLCEQYF.

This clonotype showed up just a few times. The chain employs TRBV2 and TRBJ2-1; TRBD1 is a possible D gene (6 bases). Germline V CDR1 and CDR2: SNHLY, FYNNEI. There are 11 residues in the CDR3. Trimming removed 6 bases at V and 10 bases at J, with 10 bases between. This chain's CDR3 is CASSHGTEQFF. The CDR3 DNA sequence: TGTGCCAGCAGCCACGGGACAGAGCAGTTCTTC.

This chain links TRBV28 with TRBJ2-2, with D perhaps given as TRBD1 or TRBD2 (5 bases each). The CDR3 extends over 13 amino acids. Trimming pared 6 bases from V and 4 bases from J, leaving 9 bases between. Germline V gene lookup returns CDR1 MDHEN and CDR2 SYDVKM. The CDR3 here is CASRRDGTGELFF. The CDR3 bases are TGTGCCAGCAGGAGGGACGGCACCGGGGAGCTGTTTTTT.

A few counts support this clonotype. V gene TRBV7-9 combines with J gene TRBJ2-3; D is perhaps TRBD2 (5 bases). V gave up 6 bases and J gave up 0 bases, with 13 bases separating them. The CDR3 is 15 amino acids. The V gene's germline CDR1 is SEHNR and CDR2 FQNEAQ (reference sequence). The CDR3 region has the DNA TGTGCCAGCAGGTCCGCGAGGACTAGCACAGATACGCAGTATTTT. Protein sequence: CASRSARTSTDTQYF. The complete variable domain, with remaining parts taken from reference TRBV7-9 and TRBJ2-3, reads DTGVSQNPRHKITKRGQNVTFRCDPISEHNRLYWYRQTLGQGPEFLTYFQNEAQLEKSRLLSDRFSAERPKGSFSTLEIQRTEQGDSAMYLCASRSARTSTDTQYFGPGTRLTVL.

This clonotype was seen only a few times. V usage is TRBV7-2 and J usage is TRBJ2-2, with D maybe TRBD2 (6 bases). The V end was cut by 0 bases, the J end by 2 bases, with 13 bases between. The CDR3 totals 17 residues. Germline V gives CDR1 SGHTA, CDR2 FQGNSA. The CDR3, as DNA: TGTGCCAGCAGCTTAGCCCGGGGACTCACCAACACCGGGGAGCTGTTTTTT. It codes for CASSLARGLTNTGELFF.

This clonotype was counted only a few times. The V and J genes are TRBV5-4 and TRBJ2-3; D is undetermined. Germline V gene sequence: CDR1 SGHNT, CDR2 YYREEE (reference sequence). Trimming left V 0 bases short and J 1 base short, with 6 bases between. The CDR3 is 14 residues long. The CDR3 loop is CASSLEVRTDTQYF. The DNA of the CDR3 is TGTGCCAGCAGCTTGGAGGTCCGCACAGATACGCAGTATTTT.

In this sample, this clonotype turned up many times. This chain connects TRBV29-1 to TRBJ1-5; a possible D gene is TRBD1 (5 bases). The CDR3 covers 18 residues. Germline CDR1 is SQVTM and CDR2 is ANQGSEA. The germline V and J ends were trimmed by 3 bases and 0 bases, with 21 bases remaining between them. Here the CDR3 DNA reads TGCAGCGTTGAGATTCTCCGAAGGCAGGGCTATAGCAATCAGCCCCAGCATTTT. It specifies CSVEILRRQGYSNQPQHF. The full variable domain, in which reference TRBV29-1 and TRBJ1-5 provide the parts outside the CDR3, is SAVISQKPSRDICQRGTSLTIQCQVDSQVTMMFWYRQQPGQSLTLIATANQGSEATYESGFVIDKFPISRPNLTFSTLTVSNMSPEDSSIYLCSVEILRRQGYSNQPQHFGDGTRLSIL.

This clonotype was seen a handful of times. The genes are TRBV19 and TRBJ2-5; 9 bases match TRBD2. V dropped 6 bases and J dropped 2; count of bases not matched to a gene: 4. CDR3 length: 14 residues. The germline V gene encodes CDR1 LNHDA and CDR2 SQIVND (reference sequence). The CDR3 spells CASRPSGTQETQYF. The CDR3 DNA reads TGTGCCAGTAGGCCTAGCGGGACTCAAGAGACCCAGTACTTC.

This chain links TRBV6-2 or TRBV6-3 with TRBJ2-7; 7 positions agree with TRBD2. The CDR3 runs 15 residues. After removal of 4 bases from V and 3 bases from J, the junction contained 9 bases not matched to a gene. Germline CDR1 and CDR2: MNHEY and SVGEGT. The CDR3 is CASSWRGSGYYEQYF. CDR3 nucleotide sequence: TGTGCCAGCAGTTGGCGGGGTAGCGGGTACTACGAGCAGTACTTC.

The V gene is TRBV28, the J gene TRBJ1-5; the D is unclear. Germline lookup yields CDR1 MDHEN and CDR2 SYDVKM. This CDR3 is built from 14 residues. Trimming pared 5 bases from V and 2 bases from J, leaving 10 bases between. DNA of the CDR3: TGTGCCAGCAGTCCAGGCGGAGGCAATCAGCCCCAGCATTTT. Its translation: CASSPGGGNQPQHF. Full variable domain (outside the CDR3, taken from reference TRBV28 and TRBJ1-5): DVKVTQSSRYLVKRTGEKVFLECVQDMDHENMFWYRQDPGLGLRLIYFSYDVKMKEKGDIPEGYSVSREKKERFSLILESASTNQTSMYLCASSPGGGNQPQHFGDGTRLSIL.

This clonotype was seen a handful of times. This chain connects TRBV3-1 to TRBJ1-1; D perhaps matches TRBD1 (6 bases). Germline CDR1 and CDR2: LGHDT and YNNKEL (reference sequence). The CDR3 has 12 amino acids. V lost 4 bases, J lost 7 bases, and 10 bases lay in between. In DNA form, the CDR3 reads TGTGCCAGCAGCCCGAGGGGGATTGAAGCTTTCTTT. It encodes CASSPRGIEAFF.

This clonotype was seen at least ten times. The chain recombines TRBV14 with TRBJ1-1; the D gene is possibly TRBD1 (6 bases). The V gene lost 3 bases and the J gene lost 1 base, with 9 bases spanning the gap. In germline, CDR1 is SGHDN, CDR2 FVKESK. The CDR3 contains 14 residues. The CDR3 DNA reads TGTGCCAGCAGCCAGGGCAGGGGGAACACTGAAGCTTTCTTT. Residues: CASSQGRGNTEAFF.

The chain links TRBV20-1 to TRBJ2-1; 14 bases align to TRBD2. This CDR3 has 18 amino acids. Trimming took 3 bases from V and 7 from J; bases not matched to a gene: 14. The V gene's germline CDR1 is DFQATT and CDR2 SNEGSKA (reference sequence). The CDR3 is CSARAGTSGSGVLNEQFF. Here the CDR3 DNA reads TGCAGTGCTAGGGCCGGGACTAGCGGGAGTGGGGTCCTGAATGAGCAGTTCTTC.

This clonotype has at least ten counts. The CDR3 region is CASSWGDILLGGYTF. The CDR3 DNA sequence: TGTGCCAGCAGTTGGGGGGACATTCTCCTAGGTGGCTACACCTTC. J is TRBJ1-2 and V is TRBV28; D perhaps matches TRBD1 (6 bases). Germline V CDR1 and CDR2: MDHEN, SYDVKM. Trimming removed 4 bases at V and 7 bases at J, with 19 bases between. The CDR3 sequence is 15 residues long.

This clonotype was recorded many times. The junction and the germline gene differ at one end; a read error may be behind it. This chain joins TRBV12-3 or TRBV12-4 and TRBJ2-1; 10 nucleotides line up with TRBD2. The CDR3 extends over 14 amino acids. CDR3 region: CASSIAGGPIKQFF. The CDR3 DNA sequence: TGTGCCAGCAGTATAGCGGGAGGCCCAATAAAGCAGTTCTTC.